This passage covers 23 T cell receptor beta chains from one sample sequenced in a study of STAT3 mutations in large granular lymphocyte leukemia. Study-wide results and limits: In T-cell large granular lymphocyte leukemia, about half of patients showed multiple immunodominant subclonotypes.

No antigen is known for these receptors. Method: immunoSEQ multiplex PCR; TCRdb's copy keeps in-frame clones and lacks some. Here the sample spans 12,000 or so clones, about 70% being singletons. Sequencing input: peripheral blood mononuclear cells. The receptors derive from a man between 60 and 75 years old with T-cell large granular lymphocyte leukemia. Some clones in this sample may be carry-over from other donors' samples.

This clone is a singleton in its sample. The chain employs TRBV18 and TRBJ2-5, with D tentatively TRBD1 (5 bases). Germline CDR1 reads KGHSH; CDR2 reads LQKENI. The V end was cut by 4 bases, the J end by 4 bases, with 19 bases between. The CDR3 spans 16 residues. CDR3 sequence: CASSLGSLQVLETQYF. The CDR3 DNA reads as TGTGCCAGCTCACTGGGGTCACTACAGGTTCTAGAGACCCAGTACTTC.

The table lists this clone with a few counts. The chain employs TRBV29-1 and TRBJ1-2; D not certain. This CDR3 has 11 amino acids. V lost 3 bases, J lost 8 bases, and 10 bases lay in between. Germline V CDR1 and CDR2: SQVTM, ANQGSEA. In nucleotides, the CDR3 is TGCAGCGTTGACTCGCCGTGGGGCTACACCTTC. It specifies CSVDSPWGYTF.

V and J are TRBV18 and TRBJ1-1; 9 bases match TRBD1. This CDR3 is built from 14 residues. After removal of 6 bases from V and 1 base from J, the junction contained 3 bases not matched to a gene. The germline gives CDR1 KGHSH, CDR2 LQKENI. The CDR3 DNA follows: TGTGCCAGCTCGCGACAGGGGGGGAACACTGAAGCTTTCTTT. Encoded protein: CASSRQGGNTEAFF.

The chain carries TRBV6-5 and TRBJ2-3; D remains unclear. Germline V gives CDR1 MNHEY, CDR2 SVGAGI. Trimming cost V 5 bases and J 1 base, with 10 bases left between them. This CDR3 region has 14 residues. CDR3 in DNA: TGTGCCAGCAGTCTAAGCGAGGGCACAGATACGCAGTATTTT. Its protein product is CASSLSEGTDTQYF.

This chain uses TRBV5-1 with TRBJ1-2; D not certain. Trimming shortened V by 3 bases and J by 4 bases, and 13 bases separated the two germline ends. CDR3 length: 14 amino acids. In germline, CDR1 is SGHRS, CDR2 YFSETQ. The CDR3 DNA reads TGCGCCAGCAGCTCGCCTGGACCGAGCTATGGCTACACCTTC. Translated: CASSSPGPSYGYTF.

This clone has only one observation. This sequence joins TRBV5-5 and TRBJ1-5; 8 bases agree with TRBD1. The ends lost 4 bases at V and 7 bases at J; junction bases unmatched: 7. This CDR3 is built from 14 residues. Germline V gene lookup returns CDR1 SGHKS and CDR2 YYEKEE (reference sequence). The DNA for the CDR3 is TGTGCCAGCAGCCAAGGGACAGGAGGACAGCCCCAGCATTTT. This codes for CASSQGTGGQPQHF.

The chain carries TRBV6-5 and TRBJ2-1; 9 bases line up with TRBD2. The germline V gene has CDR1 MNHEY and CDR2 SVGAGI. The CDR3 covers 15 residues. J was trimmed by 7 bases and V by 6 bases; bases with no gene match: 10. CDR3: CASRHTSGLSNEQFF. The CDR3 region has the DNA TGTGCCAGCAGACACACTAGCGGGTTGAGTAATGAGCAGTTCTTC.

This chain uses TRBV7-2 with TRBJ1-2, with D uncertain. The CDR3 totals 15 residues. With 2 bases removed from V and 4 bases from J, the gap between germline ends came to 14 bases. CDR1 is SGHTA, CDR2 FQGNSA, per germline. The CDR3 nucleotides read TGTGCCAGCAGCTTATCAAGAGGGAGCCGCTATGGCTACACCTTC. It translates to CASSLSRGSRYGYTF. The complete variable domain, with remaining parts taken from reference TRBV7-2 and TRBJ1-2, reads GAGVSQSPSNKVTEKGKDVELRCDPISGHTALYWYRQSLGQGLEFLIYFQGNSAPDKSGLPSDRFSAERTGGSVSTLTIQRTQQEDSAVYLCASSLSRGSRYGYTFGSGTRLTVV.

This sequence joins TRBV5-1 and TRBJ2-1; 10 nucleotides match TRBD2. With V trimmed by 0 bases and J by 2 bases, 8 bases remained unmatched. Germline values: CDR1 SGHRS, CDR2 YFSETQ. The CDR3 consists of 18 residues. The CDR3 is CASSLDLAGVVAYNEQFF. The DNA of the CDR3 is TGCGCCAGCAGCTTGGATCTAGCGGGAGTGGTGGCCTACAATGAGCAGTTCTTC.

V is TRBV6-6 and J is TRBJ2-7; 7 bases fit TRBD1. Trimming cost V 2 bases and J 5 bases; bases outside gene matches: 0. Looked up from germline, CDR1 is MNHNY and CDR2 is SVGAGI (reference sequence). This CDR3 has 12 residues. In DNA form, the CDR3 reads TGTGCCAGCAGTTACACAGGGGACGAGCAGTACTTC. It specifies CASSYTGDEQYF.

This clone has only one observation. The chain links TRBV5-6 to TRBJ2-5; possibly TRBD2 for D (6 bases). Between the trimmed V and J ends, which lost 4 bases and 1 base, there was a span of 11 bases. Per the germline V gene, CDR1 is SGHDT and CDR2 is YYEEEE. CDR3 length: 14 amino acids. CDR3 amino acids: CASSGGTFQETQYF. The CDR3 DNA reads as TGTGCCAGCAGCGGCGGGACTTTCCAAGAGACCCAGTACTTC.

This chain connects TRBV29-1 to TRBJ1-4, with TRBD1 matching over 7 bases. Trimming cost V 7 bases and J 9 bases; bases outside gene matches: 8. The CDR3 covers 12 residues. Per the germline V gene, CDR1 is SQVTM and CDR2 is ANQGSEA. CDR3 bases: TGCAGCGCCCATACAGGGGAGAAAAAACTGTTTTTT. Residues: CSAHTGEKKLFF.

This CDR3 is CASTGTYGYTF. The CDR3 DNA follows: TGCGCCAGCACCGGAACCTATGGCTACACCTTC. The V call is TRBV5-1, the J call TRBJ1-2; no reliable D call. V lost 6 bases and J 4 bases, leaving 7 bases between the germline ends. CDR3 length: 11 residues. CDR1 and CDR2 (germline): SGHRS, YFSETQ.

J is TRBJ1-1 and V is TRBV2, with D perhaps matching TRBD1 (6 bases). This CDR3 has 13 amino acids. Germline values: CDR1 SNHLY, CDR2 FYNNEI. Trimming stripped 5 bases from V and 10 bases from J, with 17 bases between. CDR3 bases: TGTGCCAGCAGTAGGTTGGGGGCTCGAGGAGCTTTCTTT. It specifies CASSRLGARGAFF.

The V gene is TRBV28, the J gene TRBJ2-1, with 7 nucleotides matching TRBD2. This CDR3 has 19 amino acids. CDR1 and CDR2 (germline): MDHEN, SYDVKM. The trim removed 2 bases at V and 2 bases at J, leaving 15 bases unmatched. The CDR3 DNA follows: TGTGCCAGCAGTTTAAGACGGGACCGCGGGGGTTTTCCCTACAATGAGCAGTTCTTC. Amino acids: CASSLRRDRGGFPYNEQFF.

CDR3: CASSLMTGRVYEQYF. DNA for the CDR3: TGTGCCAGCAGCTTGATGACGGGACGTGTTTACGAGCAGTACTTC. The rearrangement links TRBV5-4 to TRBJ2-7; D might be TRBD1 or TRBD2, each matching 5 bases. V was shortened by 1 base and J by 4 bases, with 15 bases between the two germline ends. Germline CDR1 and CDR2: SGHNT and YYREEE (reference sequence). The CDR3 is made up of 15 amino acids.

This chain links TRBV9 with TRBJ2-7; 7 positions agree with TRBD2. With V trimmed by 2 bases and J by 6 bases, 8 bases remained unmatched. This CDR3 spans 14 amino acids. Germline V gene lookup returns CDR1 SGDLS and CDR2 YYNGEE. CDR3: CASSVARETSEQYF. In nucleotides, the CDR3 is TGTGCCAGCAGCGTCGCGCGGGAGACCTCCGAGCAGTACTTC.

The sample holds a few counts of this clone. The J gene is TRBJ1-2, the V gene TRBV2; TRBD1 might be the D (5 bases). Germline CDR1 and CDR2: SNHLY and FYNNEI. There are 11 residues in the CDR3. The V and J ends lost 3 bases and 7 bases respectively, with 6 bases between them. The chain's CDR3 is CASSDGGGYTF. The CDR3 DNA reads TGTGCCAGCAGTGACGGGGGTGGCTACACCTTC.

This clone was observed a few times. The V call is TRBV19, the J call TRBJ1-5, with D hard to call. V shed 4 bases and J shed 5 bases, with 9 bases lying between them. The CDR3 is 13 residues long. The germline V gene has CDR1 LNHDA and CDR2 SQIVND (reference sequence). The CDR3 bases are TGTGCCAGTAGTACTTATAGAGATCAGCCCCAGCATTTT. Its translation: CASSTYRDQPQHF.

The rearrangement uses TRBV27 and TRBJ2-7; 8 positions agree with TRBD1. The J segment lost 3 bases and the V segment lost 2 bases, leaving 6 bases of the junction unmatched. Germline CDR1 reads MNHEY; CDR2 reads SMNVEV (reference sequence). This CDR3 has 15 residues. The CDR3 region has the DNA TGTGCCAGCAGTTTAACCGGGACAGGTCGCTACGAGCAGTACTTC. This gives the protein CASSLTGTGRYEQYF.

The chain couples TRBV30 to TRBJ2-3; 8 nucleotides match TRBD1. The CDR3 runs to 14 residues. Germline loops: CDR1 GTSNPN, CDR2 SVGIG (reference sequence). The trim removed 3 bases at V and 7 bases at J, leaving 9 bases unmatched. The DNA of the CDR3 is TGTGCCTGGAGACCAGGACAGGGACTTTATACGCAGTATTTT. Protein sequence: CAWRPGQGLYTQYF.

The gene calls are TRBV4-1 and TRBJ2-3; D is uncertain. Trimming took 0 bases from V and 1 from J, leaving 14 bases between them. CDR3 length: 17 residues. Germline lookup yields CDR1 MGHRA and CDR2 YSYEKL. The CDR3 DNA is TGCGCCAGCAGCCAAGACTACGGAACTTTTGGCACAGATACGCAGTATTTT. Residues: CASSQDYGTFGTDTQYF.

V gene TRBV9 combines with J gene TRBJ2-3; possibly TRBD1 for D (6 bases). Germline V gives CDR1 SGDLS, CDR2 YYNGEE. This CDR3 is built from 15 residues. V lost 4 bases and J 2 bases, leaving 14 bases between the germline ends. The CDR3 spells CASSQQGTDTDTQYF. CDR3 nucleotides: TGTGCCAGCAGCCAACAGGGCACCGACACAGATACGCAGTATTTT.